Detailed here is one T cell receptor (beta chain). What it binds is unknown. This entry is derived from a study of cytomegalovirus exposure and HLA in healthy donors. At the level of the study: Out of approximately 170 million T cells, an earlier analysis found some 120 million unique TCR beta sequences in total. Study-wide points: It was assumed in the presence/absence analyses that sequencing depth was roughly uniform across donors.

The study ran its PCR with 60 Vbeta and 13 Jbeta primers. Here immunoSEQ multiplex PCR was the method, and the copy in TCRdb shows in-frame clones only, minus some. This table has roughly 250,000 clones, 70% to 90% appearing once. The CDR3 is 16 residues long. The V segment lost 5 bases and the J segment 4 bases; nucleotides outside the gene matches: 10. Germline CDR1 and CDR2: SGHTA and FQGNSA. The J gene is TRBJ2-5, the V gene TRBV7-2; TRBD2 agrees at 10 bases. Specimen: PBMCs. The TCR was taken from a woman between 40 and 50 years old in good health and CMV-seropositive. The CDR3 DNA reads TGTGCCAGCAGCGCTTCTAGCGGGAGTAGGGGAGAGACCCAGTACTTC. This sequence encodes CASSASSGSRGETQYF. Filled out from reference TRBV7-2 and TRBJ2-5, the complete variable domain reads GAGVSQSPSNKVTEKGKDVELRCDPISGHTALYWYRQSLGQGLEFLIYFQGNSAPDKSGLPSDRFSAERTGGSVSTLTIQRTQQEDSAVYLCASSASSGSRGETQYFGPGTRLLVL.